This T cell receptor beta chain was sequenced during a study of blood T cell repertoires in COVID-19. Study in general: Samples came from the United States, Italy and Spain, spanning acute and convalescent COVID-19. T cells, B-cell-depleted T cells, or PBMCs supplied cDNA or gDNA.

With 2 bases removed from V and 0 bases from J, the gap between germline ends came to 11 bases. Germline values: CDR1 SGHAT, CDR2 FQNNGV. CDR3 length equals 16 residues. Source study methods: Reference gene primers were amplified, and this amplification served to estimate nucleated cell counts. Measured with immunoSEQ multiplex PCR; TCRdb has only the in-frame clones, and not every one. V and J calls and clone size follow that table, whereas D and trimming were derived from the DNA. Of about 40,000 clones in the sample, roughly 80% were seen once. This sequence originates from a woman in her fifties or sixties with acute or convalescent COVID-19. Sequencing was carried out using peripheral blood. The chain carries TRBV11-2 and TRBJ1-3; TRBD1 might be the D (5 bases). Written as DNA, the CDR3 is TGTGCCAGCAGCTTACAGGGTCAAAGCTCTGGAAACACCATATATTTT. Protein product: CASSLQGQSSGNTIYF.